These 7 T cell receptor beta chains were all obtained from the same sample, sequenced in a study of OX40 agonist ivuxolimab in advanced cancers. The repertoire was sequenced with immunoSEQ multiplex PCR; TCRdb's copy has only in-frame clones and lacks some. The sample has some 82,000 clones; roughly nine tenths are singletons. Material: CD4+ or CD8+ T cells sorted from blood, obtained in a trial of the OX40 agonist ivuxolimab. The origin of the receptors is an adult with an advanced solid tumor such as melanoma, head and neck, liver or kidney cancer.

This chain connects TRBV7-2 to TRBJ2-1; a weak D match, TRBD2 (6 bases). V was cut by 2 bases and J by 6 bases, with 20 bases left in between. The CDR3 extends over 17 amino acids. Germline loops: CDR1 SGHTA, CDR2 FQGNSA. In DNA form, the CDR3 reads TGTGCCAGCAGCTTAAACAGCGGGTGGGGGTTTGCCAATGAGCAGTTCTTC. This codes for CASSLNSGWGFANEQFF.

The chain joins TRBV19 to TRBJ1-4; the D gene is possibly TRBD1 (6 bases). From germline, CDR1 is LNHDA and CDR2 SQIVND (reference sequence). The CDR3 runs 18 residues. Trimming took off 3 bases at V and 10 bases at J, with 27 bases between the two ends. The CDR3 loop reads CASSMSGISQGSLGKLFF. CDR3 DNA: TGTGCCAGTAGTATGAGTGGAATCAGCCAGGGGAGTCTCGGAAAACTGTTTTTT.

The V and J genes are TRBV5-1 and TRBJ2-1; the match to TRBD2 covers 9 bases. The CDR3 is 17 residues long. CDR1 is SGHRS, CDR2 YFSETQ, per germline. V dropped 3 bases and J dropped 6; count of bases not matched to a gene: 13. In nucleotides, the CDR3 is TGCGCCAGCAGCTCGGAACCGAGCGGGAGGTTTGGCAATGAGCAGTTCTTC. As protein: CASSSEPSGRFGNEQFF.

This chain uses TRBV28 with TRBJ2-1; D uncertain. Germline CDR1 is MDHEN and CDR2 is SYDVKM. V was shortened by 10 bases and J by 5 bases, with 18 bases between the two germline ends. The CDR3 length is 14 residues. In nucleotides, the CDR3 is TGTGCCACCGATCGGCCGAGTGACCACAATGAGCAGTTCTTC. Residues: CATDRPSDHNEQFF.

This sequence joins TRBV7-2 and TRBJ2-7; D is undetermined. The length of the CDR3 is 14 residues. Germline V CDR1 and CDR2: SGHTA, FQGNSA. Trimming left V 4 bases short and J 3 bases short, with 13 bases between. CDR3 coding DNA: TGTGCCAGCAGCTCCCGGACGGAGCTCTACGAGCAGTACTTC. Translation gives CASSSRTELYEQYF. The full variable domain, rest sourced from reference TRBV7-2 and TRBJ2-7, is GAGVSQSPSNKVTEKGKDVELRCDPISGHTALYWYRQSLGQGLEFLIYFQGNSAPDKSGLPSDRFSAERTGGSVSTLTIQRTQQEDSAVYLCASSSRTELYEQYFGPGTRLTVT.

The genes are TRBV6-1 and TRBJ1-6; D may be TRBD1 (5 bases). The CDR3 has 15 amino acids. Trimming shortened V by 4 bases and J by 8 bases, and 15 bases separated the two germline ends. Germline values: CDR1 MNHNS, CDR2 SASEGT. CDR3 sequence (DNA): TGTGCCAGCAGTGTATCAGGGAGTGAGCATTCACCCCTCCACTTT. It codes for CASSVSGSEHSPLHF.

The chain has TRBV5-1 and TRBJ2-5, with D possibly being TRBD2 (7 bases). Germline V gene lookup returns CDR1 SGHRS and CDR2 YFSETQ. The CDR3 consists of 15 residues. Trimming shortened V by 0 bases and J by 5 bases, and 14 bases separated the two germline ends. The CDR3 bases are TGCGCCAGCAGCTTGGGGCCGGGGGGCAGGGAGACCCAGTACTTC. Amino acid sequence: CASSLGPGGRETQYF.